The 5 T cell receptor beta chains below were found in one sample sequenced in a study of sequential checkpoint blockade in melanoma. Method: immunoSEQ multiplex PCR; TCRdb's copy keeps in-frame clones and lacks some. In the table there are roughly 13,000 clones, around a fifth of which are singletons. Documented treatment: randomized to nivolumab then ipilimumab (arm A) or the reverse (arm B). The sample was tumor tissue (inferred from file names), taken from a patient given nivolumab and ipilimumab in sequence. These receptor sequences come from a human donor with melanoma.

This clone has just a few counts. The chain has TRBV19 and TRBJ1-2; the D is unclear. The V end lost 3 bases, the J end lost 2 bases, and 10 bases lay between the germline ends. The CDR3 consists of 14 residues. CDR1 and CDR2 (germline): LNHDA, SQIVND (reference sequence). The CDR3 loop reads CASSIVGRNYGYTF. CDR3 nucleotide sequence: TGTGCCAGTAGTATCGTCGGTAGGAACTATGGCTACACCTTC. Drawing the rest from reference TRBV19 and TRBJ1-2, the complete variable domain is DGGITQSPKYLFRKEGQNVTLSCEQNLNHDAMYWYRQDPGQGLRLIYYSQIVNDFQKGDIAEGYSVSREKKESFPLTVTSAQKNPTAFYLCASSIVGRNYGYTFGSGTRLTVV.

The rearrangement links TRBV11-3 to TRBJ1-3; D is ambiguous. Germline values: CDR1 SGHNT, CDR2 YENEEA. The CDR3 is 14 residues long. Deletions cut 2 bases from V and 1 base from J, with 6 bases between. Here the CDR3 reads CASSLPSSGNTIYF. In DNA, the CDR3 is TGTGCCAGCAGCTTACCTAGTTCTGGAAACACCATATATTTT.

This chain connects TRBV18 to TRBJ1-1; D perhaps matches TRBD1 (5 bases). Per germline, CDR1 KGHSH and CDR2 LQKENI. This CDR3 comprises 13 residues. V was clipped by 2 bases and J by 5 bases, with 9 bases between them. Written as DNA, the CDR3 is TGTGCCAGCTCACCAGGGGGTAATACTGAAGCTTTCTTT. Translating it yields CASSPGGNTEAFF.

This clone has a handful of counts. The chain is built from TRBV23-1 and TRBJ1-1; weak D call: TRBD1 (5 bases). Being an ORF, TRBV23-1 has a function that is uncertain. This CDR3 comprises 16 residues. V lost 6 bases and J lost 10, with 27 bases in between. This CDR3 reads CASSQGLSGLKRAAFF. The CDR3 nucleotides are TGCGCCAGCAGCCAGGGTCTTTCAGGGTTAAAGAGGGCAGCTTTCTTT.

The table lists this clone with a few counts. The genes are TRBV9 and TRBJ1-3; D gene ambiguous. The length of the CDR3 is 15 residues. The germline gives CDR1 SGDLS, CDR2 YYNGEE. Trimming took off 2 bases at V and 0 bases at J, with 9 bases between the two ends. The CDR3 is CASSVSGSSGNTIYF. The CDR3, as DNA: TGTGCCAGCAGCGTTAGTGGGTCCTCTGGAAACACCATATATTTT.